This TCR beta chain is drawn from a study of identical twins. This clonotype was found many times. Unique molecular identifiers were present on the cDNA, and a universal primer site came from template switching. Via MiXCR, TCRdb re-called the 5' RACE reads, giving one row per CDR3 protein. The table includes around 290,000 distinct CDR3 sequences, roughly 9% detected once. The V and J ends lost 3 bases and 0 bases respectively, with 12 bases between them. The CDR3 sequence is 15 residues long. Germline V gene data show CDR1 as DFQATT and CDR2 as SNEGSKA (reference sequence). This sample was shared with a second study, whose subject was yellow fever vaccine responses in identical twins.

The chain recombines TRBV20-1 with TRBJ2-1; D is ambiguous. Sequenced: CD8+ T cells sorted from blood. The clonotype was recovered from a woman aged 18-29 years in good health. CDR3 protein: CSASADSSSYNEQFF. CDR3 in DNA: TGCAGTGCTAGTGCAGATTCTAGCTCCTACAATGAGCAGTTCTTC.